The 10 T cell receptor beta chains below come from one sample, sequenced in a study of cytomegalovirus exposure and HLA in healthy donors. PCR used 60 Vbeta primers and 13 Jbeta primers. Using immunoSEQ multiplex PCR, the repertoire was profiled, and TCRdb retains in-frame clones only, with some absent. Among approximately 200,000 clones listed, more than 65% were seen once. The sample taken for sequencing was PBMCs. These receptors all come from a woman aged 30 to 39 in good health and CMV-seropositive.

The gene calls are TRBV27 and TRBJ2-7; possibly TRBD2 for D (7 bases). Germline V gives CDR1 MNHEY, CDR2 SMNVEV (reference sequence). Trimming took 6 bases from V and 3 from J, leaving 18 bases between them. The CDR3 extends over 15 amino acids. CDR3 amino acids: CASSQGGGQLYEQYF. CDR3 nucleotide sequence: TGTGCCAGCAGCCAAGGCGGGGGCCAGCTCTACGAGCAGTACTTC.

This chain joins TRBV9 and TRBJ2-1, with 10 positions matching TRBD2. The germline gives CDR1 SGDLS, CDR2 YYNGEE. The ends lost 3 bases at V and 0 bases at J; junction bases unmatched: 0. The CDR3 length is 15 residues. For the CDR3, the DNA is TGTGCCAGCAGCGCTAGCGGGAGCTCCTACAATGAGCAGTTCTTC. It translates to CASSASGSSYNEQFF.

The V call is TRBV14, the J call TRBJ1-5; no definite D call. This CDR3 comprises 13 residues. Germline loops: CDR1 SGHDN, CDR2 FVKESK. The V and J ends lost 3 bases and 0 bases respectively, with 3 bases between them. CDR3 sequence reads: CASSHSSNQPQHF. Here the CDR3 DNA reads TGTGCCAGCAGCCACAGTAGCAATCAGCCCCAGCATTTT. The complete variable domain, with remaining parts taken from reference TRBV14 and TRBJ1-5, reads EAGVTQFPSHSVIEKGQTVTLRCDPISGHDNLYWYRRVMGKEIKFLLHFVKESKQDESGMPNNRFLAERTGGTYSTLKVQPAELEDSGVYFCASSHSSNQPQHFGDGTRLSIL.

The genes are TRBV4-1 and TRBJ2-7; D perhaps matches TRBD2 (6 bases). Trimming took off 0 bases at V and 0 bases at J, with 9 bases between the two ends. Per the germline V gene, CDR1 is MGHRA and CDR2 is YSYEKL. The CDR3 runs to 15 residues. In DNA, the CDR3 is TGCGCCAGCAGCCAAGAAGTGCGGGACTCCTACGAGCAGTACTTC. As protein: CASSQEVRDSYEQYF.

The sample holds a few counts of this clone. V gene TRBV6-4 combines with J gene TRBJ2-1; D unresolved. Trimming stripped 2 bases from V and 7 bases from J, with 6 bases between. CDR3 length: 12 residues. Germline V CDR1 and CDR2: MRHNA, SNTAGT. The CDR3 nucleotides are TGTGCCAGCAGTGACGCGGTGAATGAGCAGTTCTTC. As protein: CASSDAVNEQFF.

The V and J genes are TRBV18 and TRBJ1-5; D call uncertain. The CDR3 has 16 residues. Trimming shortened V by 3 bases and J by 4 bases, and 16 bases separated the two germline ends. Germline V lookup: CDR1 KGHSH, CDR2 LQKENI. The chain's CDR3 is CASSPPGSPPNQPQHF. The DNA of the CDR3 is TGTGCCAGCTCACCTCCCGGGTCCCCCCCGAATCAGCCCCAGCATTTT.

The chain has TRBV4-1 and TRBJ2-1; weak D call: TRBD1 (5 bases). This CDR3 is built from 12 residues. Germline values: CDR1 MGHRA, CDR2 YSYEKL. V shed 2 bases and J shed 7 bases, with 6 bases lying between them. The CDR3 reads CASSQRQNEQFF. Here the CDR3 DNA reads TGCGCCAGCAGCCAAAGACAGAATGAGCAGTTCTTC.

The chain combines TRBV18 with TRBJ2-4; 14 nucleotides line up with TRBD2. From germline, CDR1 is KGHSH and CDR2 LQKENI. V was pared by 3 bases and J by 8 bases, with 3 bases of the junction left unmatched. The CDR3 runs to 15 residues. In DNA, the CDR3 is TGTGCCAGCTCACCCGGACTAGCGGGAGGTGACATTCAGTACTTC. It specifies CASSPGLAGGDIQYF.

This clone was seen only a few times. The CDR3 here is CASSLTGFQETQYF. The CDR3 region has the DNA TGTGCCAGCAGCTTGACAGGGTTCCAAGAGACCCAGTACTTC. The chain links TRBV7-9 to TRBJ2-5; 7 bases match TRBD1. Germline V lookup: CDR1 SEHNR, CDR2 FQNEAQ (reference sequence). This CDR3 contains 14 residues. V was clipped by 3 bases and J by 1 base; unmatched bases: 2.

In this sample, this clone turned up a few times. V usage is TRBV11-2 and J usage is TRBJ2-7; 8 bases are a match to TRBD2. Germline CDR1 is SGHAT and CDR2 is FQNNGV. The CDR3 sequence is 14 residues long. Losses at the gene ends were 5 bases for V and 0 bases for J; bases not matched to a gene: 3. The CDR3 spells CASSIAGSSYEQYF. CDR3 nucleotides: TGTGCCAGCAGCATAGCGGGGAGCTCCTACGAGCAGTACTTC.